The sample holds a few counts of the clone carrying this TCR beta chain. The CDR3 spans 15 residues. Germline V gene lookup returns CDR1 LNHDA and CDR2 SQIVND (reference sequence). The ends were cut back, 11 bases at V and 0 bases at J, with 18 bases in the middle. The sample belongs to a study of immune evolution from preneoplasia to lung adenocarcinoma. Only in-frame clones appear in the TCRdb table, and some are missing; sequencing was by immunoSEQ multiplex PCR. The data show more than 5,000 clones, about 73% seen once. This chain uses TRBV19 with TRBJ2-3, with D possibly called TRBD1 or TRBD2 (5 bases each). The receptor was isolated from a person aged 55-79 years with lung adenocarcinoma. Source material: FFPE lung adenocarcinoma in situ tissue. The CDR3 DNA sequence: TGTGCCTCCCAAAGTCGCAGGGAGAGCACAGATACGCAGTATTTT. It specifies CASQSRRESTDTQYF.